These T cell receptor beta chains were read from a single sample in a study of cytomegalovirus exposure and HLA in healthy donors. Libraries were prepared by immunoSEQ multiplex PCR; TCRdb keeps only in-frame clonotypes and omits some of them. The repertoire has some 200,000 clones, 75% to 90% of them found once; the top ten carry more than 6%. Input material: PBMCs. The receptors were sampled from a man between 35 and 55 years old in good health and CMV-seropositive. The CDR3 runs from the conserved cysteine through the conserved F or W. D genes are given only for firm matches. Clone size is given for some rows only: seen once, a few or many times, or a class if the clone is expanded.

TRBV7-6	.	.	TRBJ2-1	TGTGCCAGCAGCCCTCACTGTGAGCAGTTCTTC	CASSPHCEQFF
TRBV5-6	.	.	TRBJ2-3	TGTGCCAGCAGCTTAACCCCAGGTACGCAGTATTTT	CASSLTPGTQYF
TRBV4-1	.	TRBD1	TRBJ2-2	TGCGCCAGTTCCGACAGGGCGGGCACCGGGGAGCTGTTTTTT	CASSDRAGTGELFF
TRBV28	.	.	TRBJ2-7	TGTGCCAGCAGTTCTCCCCGGACAGCTGACTCCTACGAGCAGTACTTC	CASSSPRTADSYEQYF
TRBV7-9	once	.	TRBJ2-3	TGTGCCAGCAGCTTACCCCAGAGCACAGATACGCAGTATTTT	CASSLPQSTDTQYF
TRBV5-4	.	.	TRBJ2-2	TGTGCCAGCAGCCCGAGGCCTGGGACCGGGGAGCTGTTTTTT	CASSPRPGTGELFF
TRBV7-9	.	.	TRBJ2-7	TGTGCCAGCAGCCTTGGGGGGACGCCCTACGAGCAGTACTTC	CASSLGGTPYEQYF
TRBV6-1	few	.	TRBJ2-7	TGTGCCAGCATGGGCAGGACAAACTACGAGCAGTACTTC	CASMGRTNYEQYF
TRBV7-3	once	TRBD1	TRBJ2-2	TGTGCCAGCAGCCCCTCGGCAGGGGGCGATTTTACCGGGGAGCTGTTTTTT	CASSPSAGGDFTGELFF
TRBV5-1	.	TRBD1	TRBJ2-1	TGCGCCAGCAGCTTGGTACAGGGGGCAGGAAATGAGCAGTTCTTC	CASSLVQGAGNEQFF
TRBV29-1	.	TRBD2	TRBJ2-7	TGCAGCGCCAGAGCGGGAGGAACCTACGAGCAGTACTTC	CSARAGGTYEQYF
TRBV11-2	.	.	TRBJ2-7	TGTGCCAGCAGCCCACAAGGACTCTACGAGCAGTACTTC	CASSPQGLYEQYF
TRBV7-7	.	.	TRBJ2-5	TGTGCTAGCAGCGTCGACCTAGGGGTGAAACAGACCCAGTACTTC	CASSVDLGVKQTQYF
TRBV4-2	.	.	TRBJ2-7	TGTGCCAGCAGCCAAGATTTATCGGGGAACTACGAGCAGTACTTC	CASSQDLSGNYEQYF
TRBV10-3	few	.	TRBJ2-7	TGTGCCATCACGGAGGGGGCCCCCTCCTACGAGCAGTACTTC	CAITEGAPSYEQYF